These 31 T cell receptor beta chains were all obtained from the same sample, sequenced in a study of graft-versus-host responses after intestinal transplantation. These receptors are not linked to any known antigen. Profiled with immunoSEQ multiplex PCR; TCRdb holds only in-frame clones, not every one. Of more than 80,000 clones detected, around 83% appear once; the ten largest clones hold roughly a sixth. The material was unstimulated CD8+ T cells sorted from spleen or lymph node cells, obtained before intestinal transplant. Receptors originate from a human donor who received an intestinal transplant.

This chain connects TRBV27 to TRBJ2-1, with 15 nucleotides matching TRBD2. The CDR3 is 18 amino acids. Germline V CDR1 and CDR2: MNHEY, SMNVEV (reference sequence). V was pared by 4 bases and J by 2 bases, with 6 bases of the junction left unmatched. CDR3 sequence: CASSSWTSGGGPYNEQFF. In DNA form, the CDR3 reads TGTGCCAGCAGTTCTTGGACTAGCGGGGGGGGACCCTACAATGAGCAGTTCTTC.

The CDR3 spells CASSSPGLAGETQYF. The CDR3 bases are TGTGCCAGTAGTTCACCAGGACTAGCAGGCGAGACCCAGTACTTC. The rearrangement uses TRBV19 and TRBJ2-5; 8 nucleotides line up with TRBD2. V was pared by 5 bases and J by 5 bases, with 10 bases of the junction left unmatched. This CDR3 has 15 amino acids. The germline V gene encodes CDR1 LNHDA and CDR2 SQIVND (reference sequence).

The chain recombines TRBV5-5 with TRBJ1-2; D unresolved. The CDR3 loop spans 15 amino acids. Trimming removed 5 bases at V and 8 bases at J, with 22 bases between. The germline V gene encodes CDR1 SGHKS and CDR2 YYEKEE (reference sequence). The CDR3 DNA sequence: TGTGCCAGCAGTCCTCCCACTTCCGACAAAAGAGGCTACACCTTC. Amino acid sequence: CASSPPTSDKRGYTF.

This clone was counted a few times. This CDR3 is also generated by other DNA sequences in the sample. V gene TRBV2 combines with J gene TRBJ2-1; the D gene could be TRBD1 or TRBD2 (5 bases each). In germline, CDR1 is SNHLY, CDR2 FYNNEI. There are 15 residues in the CDR3. Trimming stripped 1 base from V and 2 bases from J, with 9 bases between. The CDR3 DNA is TGTGCCAGCAGTGAAGGAACGGGGCCCTACAATGAGCAGTTCTTC. Translating it yields CASSEGTGPYNEQFF.

The genes are TRBV4-1 and TRBJ2-7; tentatively, D is TRBD1 (5 bases). The CDR3 is 14 residues long. Trimming removed 2 bases from V and 2 bases from J, with 10 bases in between. Germline CDR1 is MGHRA and CDR2 is YSYEKL. The CDR3 DNA sequence: TGCGCCAGCAGCCAAATAGGACACACCTACGAGCAGTACTTC. Protein sequence: CASSQIGHTYEQYF.

The J gene is TRBJ2-1, the V gene TRBV11-2; 8 bases are a match to TRBD1. CDR1 is SGHAT and CDR2 is FQNNGV in the germline V gene. V was clipped by 10 bases and J by 0 bases; unmatched bases: 5. The CDR3 extends over 14 amino acids. The CDR3 DNA sequence: TGTGCCACCCTGGACAGGGCCTCCTACAATGAGCAGTTCTTC. Its translation: CATLDRASYNEQFF.

The chain carries TRBV19 and TRBJ2-5; weak D call: TRBD2 (6 bases). The germline CDR1 and CDR2 sequences are LNHDA and SQIVND (reference sequence). Trimming shortened V by 5 bases and J by 3 bases, and 13 bases separated the two germline ends. This CDR3 is 14 amino acids long. The CDR3 DNA reads as TGTGCCAGTAGTCCTAGCGTAGCCGAAGAGACCCAGTACTTC. It yields the protein CASSPSVAEETQYF.

The chain's CDR3 is CASSYSGTAYGYTF. In nucleotides, the CDR3 is TGTGCCAGCAGTTACTCTGGGACAGCCTATGGCTACACCTTC. The rearrangement uses TRBV6-5 and TRBJ1-2, with TRBD1 matching 7 bases. V lost 0 bases and J lost 4; bases outside the gene matches: 2. The germline CDR1 and CDR2 sequences are MNHEY and SVGAGI. The CDR3 has 14 amino acids.

This chain joins TRBV27 and TRBJ2-3; 10 positions agree with TRBD1. Losses at the gene ends were 5 bases for V and 5 bases for J; bases not matched to a gene: 7. The CDR3 contains 15 residues. Germline CDR1 reads MNHEY; CDR2 reads SMNVEV (reference sequence). CDR3 in DNA: TGTGCCAGCAGTACCCCGGGACAGGGGATAGATACGCAGTATTTT. Its translation is CASSTPGQGIDTQYF.

This clone occurred a few times. The chain combines TRBV7-2 with TRBJ2-3; 9 positions match TRBD1. From germline, CDR1 is SGHTA and CDR2 FQGNSA. V shed 4 bases, J shed 4 bases, and the junction held 6 bases outside the gene matches. The CDR3 contains 15 residues. The CDR3 sequence is CASSYGTGKADTQYF. The CDR3 nucleotides are TGTGCCAGCAGCTATGGGACAGGGAAGGCAGATACGCAGTATTTT. The variable domain in full, completed from reference TRBV7-2 and TRBJ2-3, reads GAGVSQSPSNKVTEKGKDVELRCDPISGHTALYWYRQSLGQGLEFLIYFQGNSAPDKSGLPSDRFSAERTGGSVSTLTIQRTQQEDSAVYLCASSYGTGKADTQYFGPGTRLTVL.

The chain is built from TRBV19 and TRBJ2-1; D possibly corresponds to TRBD2 (6 bases). This CDR3 comprises 15 residues. Germline assignment: CDR1 LNHDA and CDR2 SQIVND (reference sequence). With 10 bases removed from V and 6 bases from J, the gap between germline ends came to 22 bases. CDR3 sequence (DNA): TGTGCCACCTCACATACGAGACTAGGGGCCAATGAGCAGTTCTTC. This encodes CATSHTRLGANEQFF.

The chain recombines TRBV10-3 with TRBJ2-5; the D gene is possibly TRBD2 (7 bases). CDR3 length: 13 residues. V gave up 11 bases and J gave up 5 bases, with 18 bases separating them. CDR1 is ENHRY, CDR2 SYGVKD, per germline. The CDR3 nucleotides are TGTGCCGCCGAGGCGGGGGCGGGGGAGACCCAGTACTTC. It specifies CAAEAGAGETQYF.

The V call is TRBV4-1, the J call TRBJ2-1; the match to TRBD2 covers 12 bases. Germline lookup yields CDR1 MGHRA and CDR2 YSYEKL. The ends lost 2 bases at V and 8 bases at J; junction bases unmatched: 7. The CDR3 has 16 residues. The CDR3, as DNA: TGCGCCAGCAGCCAATCAGGACTAGCGGGAACCGATGAGCAGTTCTTC. Amino acid sequence: CASSQSGLAGTDEQFF.

This chain uses TRBV28 with TRBJ2-3; the D is unclear. Germline lookup yields CDR1 MDHEN and CDR2 SYDVKM. This CDR3 is 13 amino acids long. V lost 3 bases, J lost 3 bases, and 7 bases lay in between. CDR3 in DNA: TGTGCCAGCAGTTTGGGTGTGACAGATACGCAGTATTTT. Protein: CASSLGVTDTQYF.

The rearrangement joins TRBV19 to TRBJ2-2; 10 bases are shared with TRBD1. This CDR3 is 14 amino acids long. V trimming: 10 bases; J trimming: 5 bases; junction bases outside the gene matches: 7. The germline V gene has CDR1 LNHDA and CDR2 SQIVND (reference sequence). CDR3: CATWDRGGTGELFF. The CDR3, as DNA: TGTGCCACCTGGGACAGGGGAGGGACCGGGGAGCTGTTTTTT.

The V gene is TRBV10-2, the J gene TRBJ2-3; D not certain. CDR1 is WSHSY, CDR2 SAAADI, per germline. V shed 4 bases and J shed 5 bases, with 19 bases lying between them. CDR3 length: 16 amino acids. CDR3 DNA sequence: TGCGCCAGCAGTGCCCGCTCTCATGAAAAGGGAGATACGCAGTATTTT. Protein: CASSARSHEKGDTQYF.

This clone has more than one count but fewer than ten. This sequence joins TRBV6-6 and TRBJ1-1; D is possibly TRBD1 (6 bases). There are 15 residues in the CDR3. Germline V CDR1 and CDR2: MNHNY, SVGAGI (reference sequence). Between the trimmed V and J ends, which lost 5 bases and 0 bases, there was a span of 13 bases. The CDR3 loop is CASSPPGQLNTEAFF. In DNA form, the CDR3 reads TGTGCCAGCAGTCCGCCGGGACAATTGAACACTGAAGCTTTCTTT.

The chain links TRBV2 to TRBJ1-3, with 8 positions matching TRBD1. The J segment lost 0 bases and the V segment lost 6 bases, leaving 7 bases of the junction unmatched. The length of the CDR3 is 16 residues. Germline loops: CDR1 SNHLY, CDR2 FYNNEI. The chain's CDR3 is CASSQGQAVSGNTIYF. CDR3 in DNA: TGTGCCAGCAGCCAGGGACAGGCCGTCTCTGGAAACACCATATATTTT. Looking up the rest from reference TRBV2 and TRBJ1-3 gives the full variable domain: EPEVTQTPSHQVTQMGQEVILRCVPISNHLYFYWYRQILGQKVEFLVSFYNNEISEKSEIFDDQFSVERPDGSNFTLKIRSTKLEDSAMYFCASSQGQAVSGNTIYFGEGSWLTVV.

The chain joins TRBV28 to TRBJ2-7; TRBD1 might be the D (8 bases). Looked up from germline, CDR1 is MDHEN and CDR2 is SYDVKM. Trimming took 4 bases from V and 2 from J, leaving 12 bases between them. The CDR3 has 14 residues. The CDR3 bases are TGTGCCAGCAGTTCAACAGGGGGGGCCTACGAGCAGTACTTC. Its protein product is CASSSTGGAYEQYF.

The V call is TRBV9, the J call TRBJ2-3; D is undetermined. The ends were cut back, 0 bases at V and 6 bases at J, with 11 bases in the middle. The CDR3 has 14 amino acids. Germline V CDR1 and CDR2: SGDLS, YYNGEE. The CDR3 loop is CASSVVATADTQYF. The DNA for the CDR3 is TGTGCCAGCAGCGTAGTGGCAACGGCCGATACGCAGTATTTT.

This chain uses TRBV6-6 with TRBJ2-7, with a possible D match to TRBD1 (6 bases). V shed 6 bases and J shed 1 base, with 13 bases lying between them. The CDR3 contains 14 residues. The V gene's germline CDR1 is MNHNY and CDR2 SVGAGI (reference sequence). The CDR3, as DNA: TGTGCCAGCAGCTGGACAGAGTCATCCTACGAGCAGTACTTC. Protein sequence: CASSWTESSYEQYF.

CDR3: CASSEMYEQYF. The CDR3 DNA follows: TGTGCCAGCAGTGAAATGTACGAGCAGTACTTC. The chain carries TRBV6-5 and TRBJ2-7; D call uncertain. CDR1 MNHEY and CDR2 SVGAGI come from the germline V gene. This CDR3 contains 11 residues. Trimming took off 5 bases at V and 4 bases at J, with 6 bases between the two ends.

In its sample, this clone was seen once. The chain is built from TRBV9 and TRBJ2-1, with TRBD2 matching 11 bases. V was clipped by 4 bases and J by 0 bases; unmatched bases: 15. This CDR3 has 20 residues. Germline CDR1 SGDLS, CDR2 YYNGEE. CDR3 sequence reads: CASSPLEPGLAVSSYNEQFF. CDR3 in DNA: TGTGCCAGCAGCCCCCTCGAGCCGGGACTAGCGGTTAGCTCCTACAATGAGCAGTTCTTC.

The J gene is TRBJ1-2, the V gene TRBV14; the D is unclear. The CDR3 totals 16 residues. Germline-derived CDR1 and CDR2 are SGHDN and FVKESK. Trimming removed 0 bases at V and 0 bases at J, with 11 bases between. This chain's CDR3 is CASSQDRGLANYGYTF. The CDR3 DNA sequence: TGTGCCAGCAGCCAAGATCGCGGCCTAGCTAACTATGGCTACACCTTC.

V usage is TRBV7-7 and J usage is TRBJ2-1; TRBD2 is a possible D gene (7 bases). This CDR3 contains 15 residues. CDR1 is SSHAT and CDR2 is FNYEAQ in the germline V gene (reference sequence). V was pared by 5 bases and J by 7 bases, with 18 bases between. The CDR3 nucleotides read TGTGCCAGCAGCCCCGGGGGCGGGGGAAGGAATGAGCAGTTCTTC. As protein: CASSPGGGGRNEQFF.

V usage is TRBV5-4 and J usage is TRBJ2-7, with D maybe TRBD2 (6 bases). The CDR3 spans 14 residues. CDR1 and CDR2 (germline): SGHNT, YYREEE (reference sequence). V was shortened by 3 bases and J by 0 bases, with 10 bases between the two germline ends. This CDR3 is CASSSDYFSYEQYF. The CDR3 coding sequence is TGTGCCAGCAGCTCGGACTACTTCTCCTACGAGCAGTACTTC.

This clone was counted once. This rearrangement joins TRBV2 to TRBJ2-7; 11 bases align to TRBD2. CDR3 length: 14 amino acids. The ends lost 6 bases at V and 2 bases at J; junction bases unmatched: 3. The germline V gene encodes CDR1 SNHLY and CDR2 FYNNEI. The CDR3: CASRGLAATYEQYF. The CDR3 coding sequence is TGTGCCAGCAGGGGACTAGCGGCGACCTACGAGCAGTACTTC.

A note on this clone: Its ends do not fully match the called genes, so a read error is possible. DNA for the CDR3: TGCGCCACCAGCGACGTCCAAGAGACCCAGTACTTC. As protein: CATSDVQETQYF. This chain connects TRBV5-1 to TRBJ2-5; D is unclear. CDR3 length: 12 residues. Germline CDR1 SGHRS, CDR2 YFSETQ.

The chain recombines TRBV27 with TRBJ1-4; unclear D gene. In germline, CDR1 is MNHEY, CDR2 SMNVEV (reference sequence). The V and J ends lost 8 bases and 4 bases respectively, with 11 bases between them. This CDR3 has 13 amino acids. The CDR3 bases are TGTGCCAGCGTCACTGGGGATAATGAAAAACTGTTTTTT. Translation gives CASVTGDNEKLFF.

DNA of the CDR3: TGTGCCAGTGGCGGATCACCCCTCCACTTT. It translates to CASGGSPLHF. The chain couples TRBV11-1 to TRBJ1-6; D is undetermined. CDR1 and CDR2 from the germline V gene are SGHAT and FQDESV (reference sequence). The CDR3 totals 10 residues. V lost 9 bases, J lost 10 bases, and 7 bases lay in between.

The genes are TRBV4-1 and TRBJ2-5, with 7 bases identical to TRBD1. The CDR3 spans 15 residues. V was clipped by 1 base and J by 2 bases; unmatched bases: 4. CDR1 and CDR2 from the germline V gene are MGHRA and YSYEKL. CDR3 nucleotide sequence: TGCGCCAGCAGCCAAGCGGGGACAGAGCAAGAGACCCAGTACTTC. Translation: CASSQAGTEQETQYF.